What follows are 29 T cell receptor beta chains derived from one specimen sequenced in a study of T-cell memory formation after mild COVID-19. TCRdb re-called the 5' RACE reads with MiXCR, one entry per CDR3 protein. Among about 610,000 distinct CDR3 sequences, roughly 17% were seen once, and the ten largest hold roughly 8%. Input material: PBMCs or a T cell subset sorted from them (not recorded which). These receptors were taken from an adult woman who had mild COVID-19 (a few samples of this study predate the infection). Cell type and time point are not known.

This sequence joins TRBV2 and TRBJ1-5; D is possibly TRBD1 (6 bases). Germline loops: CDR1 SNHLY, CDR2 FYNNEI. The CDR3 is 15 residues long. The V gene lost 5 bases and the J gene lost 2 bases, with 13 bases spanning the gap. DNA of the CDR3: TGTGCCAGCAGTTTACAGGGTCGGGGCAATCAGCCCCAGCATTTT. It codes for CASSLQGRGNQPQHF.

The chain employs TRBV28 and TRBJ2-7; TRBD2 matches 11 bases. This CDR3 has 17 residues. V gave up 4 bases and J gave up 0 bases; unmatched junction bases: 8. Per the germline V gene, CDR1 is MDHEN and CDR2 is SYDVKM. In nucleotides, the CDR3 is TGTGCCAGCAGTTCGGGCCTAGCGGGGGGTTCCTCCTACGAGCAGTACTTC. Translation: CASSSGLAGGSSYEQYF.

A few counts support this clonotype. This chain's CDR3 is CATSADSNQPQHF. CDR3 in DNA: TGTGCCACCAGTGCAGATAGCAATCAGCCCCAGCATTTT. The chain recombines TRBV24-1 with TRBJ1-5; D unresolved. This CDR3 is 13 amino acids long. Looked up from germline, CDR1 is KGHDR and CDR2 is SFDVKD. V dropped 5 bases and J dropped 0 bases, with 4 bases sitting between them.

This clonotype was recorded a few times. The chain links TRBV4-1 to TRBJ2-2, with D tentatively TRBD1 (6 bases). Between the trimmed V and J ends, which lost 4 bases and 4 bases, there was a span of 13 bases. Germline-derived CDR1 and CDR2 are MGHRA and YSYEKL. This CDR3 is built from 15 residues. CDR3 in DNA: TGCGCCAGCAGCCCCGGGACAATCATCACCGGGGAGCTGTTTTTT. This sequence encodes CASSPGTIITGELFF.

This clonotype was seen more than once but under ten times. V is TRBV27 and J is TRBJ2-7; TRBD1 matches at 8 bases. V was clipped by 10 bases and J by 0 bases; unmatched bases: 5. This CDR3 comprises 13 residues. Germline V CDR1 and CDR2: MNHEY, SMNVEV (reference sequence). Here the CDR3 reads CATQGGRSYEQYF. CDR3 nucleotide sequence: TGTGCCACACAGGGGGGACGCTCCTACGAGCAGTACTTC.

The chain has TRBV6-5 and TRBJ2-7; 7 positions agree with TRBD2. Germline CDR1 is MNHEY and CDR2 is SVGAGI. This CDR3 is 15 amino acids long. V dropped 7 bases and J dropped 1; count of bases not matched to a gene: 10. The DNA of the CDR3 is TGTGCCAGCACCAACCAGGCTAGCGGTTCCTACGAGCAGTACTTC. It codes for CASTNQASGSYEQYF.

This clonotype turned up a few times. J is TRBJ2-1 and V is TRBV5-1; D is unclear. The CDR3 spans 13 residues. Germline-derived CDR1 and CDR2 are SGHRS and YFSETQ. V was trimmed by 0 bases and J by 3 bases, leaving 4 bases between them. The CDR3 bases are TGCGCCAGCAGCTTGGGAGACTACAATGAGCAGTTCTTC. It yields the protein CASSLGDYNEQFF.

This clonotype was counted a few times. The CDR3 DNA reads as TGTGCCATCAGTGAGGATGACAGGGCCGCCTACGAGCAGTACTTC. Translating it yields CAISEDDRAAYEQYF. V usage is TRBV10-3 and J usage is TRBJ2-7, with 7 bases identical to TRBD1. J was trimmed by 2 bases and V by 2 bases; bases with no gene match: 6. CDR3 length equals 15 residues. Germline loops: CDR1 ENHRY, CDR2 SYGVKD.

CDR3 sequence (DNA): TGTGCCACCAGTGATTTGCCCCAGGGGGGGATCTACAATGAGCAGTTCTTC. Amino acid sequence: CATSDLPQGGIYNEQFF. The gene calls are TRBV24-1 and TRBJ2-1; the D call may be TRBD1 or TRBD2 (7 bases each). The CDR3 loop spans 17 amino acids. Trimming removed 0 bases from V and 3 bases from J, with 14 bases in between. Germline assignment: CDR1 KGHDR and CDR2 SFDVKD.

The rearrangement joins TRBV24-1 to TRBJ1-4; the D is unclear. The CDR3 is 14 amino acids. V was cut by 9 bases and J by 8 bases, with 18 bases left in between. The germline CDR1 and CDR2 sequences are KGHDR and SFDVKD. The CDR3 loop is CATDPPREAEKLFF. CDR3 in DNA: TGTGCCACCGATCCCCCCAGAGAAGCCGAAAAACTGTTTTTT.

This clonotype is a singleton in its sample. CDR3 coding DNA: TGTGCCAGCAGCTTAGCCGGAGGGGTAGGGACTGAAGCTTTCTTT. Translation gives CASSLAGGVGTEAFF. The chain combines TRBV7-9 with TRBJ1-1; a weak D match, TRBD1 (5 bases). V was clipped by 0 bases and J by 5 bases, with 13 bases between them. The germline V gene encodes CDR1 SEHNR and CDR2 FQNEAQ (reference sequence). The CDR3 has 15 amino acids.

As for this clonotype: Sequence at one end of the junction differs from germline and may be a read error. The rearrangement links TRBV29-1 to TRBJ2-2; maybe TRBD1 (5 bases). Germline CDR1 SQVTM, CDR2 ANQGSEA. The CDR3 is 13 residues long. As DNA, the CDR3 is TGCATCGTTGACGACAGGAACACCGGGGAGCTGTTTTTT. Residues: CIVDDRNTGELFF.

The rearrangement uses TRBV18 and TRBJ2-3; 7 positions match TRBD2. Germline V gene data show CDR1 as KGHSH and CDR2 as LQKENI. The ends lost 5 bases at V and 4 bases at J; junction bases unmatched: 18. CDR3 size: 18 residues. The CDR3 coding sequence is TGTGCCAGCTCATTGCGACTAGCAGCCGGACCCCTCCCAGATACGCAGTATTTT. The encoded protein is CASSLRLAAGPLPDTQYF.

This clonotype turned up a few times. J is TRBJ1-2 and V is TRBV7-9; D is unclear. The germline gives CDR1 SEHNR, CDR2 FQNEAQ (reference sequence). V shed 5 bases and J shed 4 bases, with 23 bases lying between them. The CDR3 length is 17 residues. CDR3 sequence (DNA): TGTGCCAGCAGCCCCCTGACCGTGAGGGATAGCCTCTATGGCTACACCTTC. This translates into CASSPLTVRDSLYGYTF.

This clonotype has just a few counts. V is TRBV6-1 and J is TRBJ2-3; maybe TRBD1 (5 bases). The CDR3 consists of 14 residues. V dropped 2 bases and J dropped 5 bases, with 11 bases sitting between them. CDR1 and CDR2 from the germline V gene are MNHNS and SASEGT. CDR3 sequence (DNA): TGTGCCAGCAGTGAAAGCAGGGCTGGAGATACGCAGTATTTT. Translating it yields CASSESRAGDTQYF.

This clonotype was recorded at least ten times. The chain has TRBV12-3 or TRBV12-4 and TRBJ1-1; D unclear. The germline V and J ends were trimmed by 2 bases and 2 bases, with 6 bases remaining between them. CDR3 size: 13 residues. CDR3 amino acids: CASSLLLNTEAFF. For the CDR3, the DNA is TGTGCCAGCAGTTTACTTCTTAACACTGAAGCTTTCTTT.

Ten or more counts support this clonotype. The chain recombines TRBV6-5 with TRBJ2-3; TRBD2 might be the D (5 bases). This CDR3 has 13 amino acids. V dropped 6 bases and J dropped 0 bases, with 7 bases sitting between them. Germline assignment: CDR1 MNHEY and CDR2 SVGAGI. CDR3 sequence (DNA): TGTGCCAGCAGCGACTATAGCACAGATACGCAGTATTTT. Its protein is CASSDYSTDTQYF.

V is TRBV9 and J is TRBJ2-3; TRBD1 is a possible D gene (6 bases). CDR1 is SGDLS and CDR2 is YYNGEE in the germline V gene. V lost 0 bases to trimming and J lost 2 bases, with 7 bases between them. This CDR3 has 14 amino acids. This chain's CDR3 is CASSVDRDTDTQYF. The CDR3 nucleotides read TGTGCCAGCAGCGTAGACAGGGACACAGATACGCAGTATTTT. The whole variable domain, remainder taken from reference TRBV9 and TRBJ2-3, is DSGVTQTPKHLITATGQRVTLRCSPRSGDLSVYWYQQSLDQGLQFLIQYYNGEERAKGNILERFSAQQFPDLHSELNLSSLELGDSALYFCASSVDRDTDTQYFGPGTRLTVL.

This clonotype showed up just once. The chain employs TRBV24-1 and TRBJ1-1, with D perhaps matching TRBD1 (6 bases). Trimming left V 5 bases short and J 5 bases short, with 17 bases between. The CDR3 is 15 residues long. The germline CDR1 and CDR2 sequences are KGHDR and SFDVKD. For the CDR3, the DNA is TGTGCCACCAGTGGCCCCGTGACAGGTGGGACTGAAGCTTTCTTT. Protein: CATSGPVTGGTEAFF.

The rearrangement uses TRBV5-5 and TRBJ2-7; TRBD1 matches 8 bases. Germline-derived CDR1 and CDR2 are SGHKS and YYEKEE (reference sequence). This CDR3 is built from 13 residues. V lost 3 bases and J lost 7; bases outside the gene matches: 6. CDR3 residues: CASSWTGLGEQYF. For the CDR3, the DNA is TGTGCCAGCAGCTGGACAGGGCTGGGGGAGCAGTACTTC. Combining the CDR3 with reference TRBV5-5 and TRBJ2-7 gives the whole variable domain DAGVTQSPTHLIKTRGQQVTLRCSPISGHKSVSWYQQVLGQGPQFIFQYYEKEERGRGNFPDRFSARQFPNYSSELNVNALLLGDSALYLCASSWTGLGEQYFGPGTRLTVT.

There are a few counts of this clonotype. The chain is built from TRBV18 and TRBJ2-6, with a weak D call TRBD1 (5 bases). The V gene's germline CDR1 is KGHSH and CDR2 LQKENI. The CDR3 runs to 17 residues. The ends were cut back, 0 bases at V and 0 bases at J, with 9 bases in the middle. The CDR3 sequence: CASSPPGQYSGANVLTF. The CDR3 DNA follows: TGTGCCAGCTCACCACCGGGGCAGTACTCTGGGGCCAACGTCCTGACTTTC. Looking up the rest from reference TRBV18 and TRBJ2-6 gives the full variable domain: NAGVMQNPRHLVRRRGQEARLRCSPMKGHSHVYWYRQLPEEGLKFMVYLQKENIIDESGMPKERFSAEFPKEGPSILRIQQVVRGDSAAYFCASSPPGQYSGANVLTFGAGSRLTVL.

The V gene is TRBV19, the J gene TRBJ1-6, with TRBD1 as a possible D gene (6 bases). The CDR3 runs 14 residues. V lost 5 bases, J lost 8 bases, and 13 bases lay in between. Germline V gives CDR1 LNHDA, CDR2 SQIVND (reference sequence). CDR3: CASSPGHGDSPLHF. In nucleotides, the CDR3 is TGTGCCAGTAGTCCGGGACACGGAGATTCACCCCTCCACTTT.

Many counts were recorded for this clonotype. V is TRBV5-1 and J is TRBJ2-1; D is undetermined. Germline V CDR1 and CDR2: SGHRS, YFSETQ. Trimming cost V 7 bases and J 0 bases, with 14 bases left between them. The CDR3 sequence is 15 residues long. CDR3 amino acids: CASSSAGSSYNEQFF. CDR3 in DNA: TGCGCCAGCTCCTCCGCAGGAAGCTCCTACAATGAGCAGTTCTTC.

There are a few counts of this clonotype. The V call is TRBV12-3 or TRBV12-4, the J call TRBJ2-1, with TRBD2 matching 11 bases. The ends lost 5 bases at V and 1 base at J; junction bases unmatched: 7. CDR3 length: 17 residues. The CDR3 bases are TGTGCCAGCAGTCTCCGTGTAGCGGGGGGGTCCTACAATGAGCAGTTCTTC. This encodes CASSLRVAGGSYNEQFF.

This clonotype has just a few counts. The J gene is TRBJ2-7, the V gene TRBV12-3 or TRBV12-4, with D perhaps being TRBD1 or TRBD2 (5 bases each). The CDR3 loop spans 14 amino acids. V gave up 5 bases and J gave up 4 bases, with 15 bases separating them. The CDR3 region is CASSDPGRAYEQYF. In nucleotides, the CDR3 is TGTGCCAGCAGTGATCCGGGACGGGCGTACGAGCAGTACTTC.

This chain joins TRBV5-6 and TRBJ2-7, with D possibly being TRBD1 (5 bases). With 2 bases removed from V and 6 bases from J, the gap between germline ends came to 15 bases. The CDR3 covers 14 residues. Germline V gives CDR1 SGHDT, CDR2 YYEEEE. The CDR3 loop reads CASSLLDTPVEQYF. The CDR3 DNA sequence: TGTGCCAGCAGCTTACTGGACACGCCTGTCGAGCAGTACTTC.

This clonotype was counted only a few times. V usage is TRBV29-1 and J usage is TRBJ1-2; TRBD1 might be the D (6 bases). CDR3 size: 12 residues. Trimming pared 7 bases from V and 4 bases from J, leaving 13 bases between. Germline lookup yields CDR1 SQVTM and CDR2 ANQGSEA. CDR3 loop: CSAAAGAYGYTF. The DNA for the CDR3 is TGCAGCGCTGCGGCGGGGGCCTATGGCTACACCTTC.

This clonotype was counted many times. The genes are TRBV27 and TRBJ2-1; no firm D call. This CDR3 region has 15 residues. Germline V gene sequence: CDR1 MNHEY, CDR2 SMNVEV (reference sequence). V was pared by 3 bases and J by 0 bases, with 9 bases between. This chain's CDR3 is CASSLDPSSYNEQFF. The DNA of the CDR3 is TGTGCCAGCAGTTTGGACCCGAGCTCCTACAATGAGCAGTTCTTC.

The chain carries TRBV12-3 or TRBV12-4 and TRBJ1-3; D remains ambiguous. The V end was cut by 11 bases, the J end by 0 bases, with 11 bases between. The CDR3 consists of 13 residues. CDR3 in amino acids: CARRASSGNTIYF. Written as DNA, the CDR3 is TGTGCCCGCCGGGCGAGCTCTGGAAACACCATATATTTT.